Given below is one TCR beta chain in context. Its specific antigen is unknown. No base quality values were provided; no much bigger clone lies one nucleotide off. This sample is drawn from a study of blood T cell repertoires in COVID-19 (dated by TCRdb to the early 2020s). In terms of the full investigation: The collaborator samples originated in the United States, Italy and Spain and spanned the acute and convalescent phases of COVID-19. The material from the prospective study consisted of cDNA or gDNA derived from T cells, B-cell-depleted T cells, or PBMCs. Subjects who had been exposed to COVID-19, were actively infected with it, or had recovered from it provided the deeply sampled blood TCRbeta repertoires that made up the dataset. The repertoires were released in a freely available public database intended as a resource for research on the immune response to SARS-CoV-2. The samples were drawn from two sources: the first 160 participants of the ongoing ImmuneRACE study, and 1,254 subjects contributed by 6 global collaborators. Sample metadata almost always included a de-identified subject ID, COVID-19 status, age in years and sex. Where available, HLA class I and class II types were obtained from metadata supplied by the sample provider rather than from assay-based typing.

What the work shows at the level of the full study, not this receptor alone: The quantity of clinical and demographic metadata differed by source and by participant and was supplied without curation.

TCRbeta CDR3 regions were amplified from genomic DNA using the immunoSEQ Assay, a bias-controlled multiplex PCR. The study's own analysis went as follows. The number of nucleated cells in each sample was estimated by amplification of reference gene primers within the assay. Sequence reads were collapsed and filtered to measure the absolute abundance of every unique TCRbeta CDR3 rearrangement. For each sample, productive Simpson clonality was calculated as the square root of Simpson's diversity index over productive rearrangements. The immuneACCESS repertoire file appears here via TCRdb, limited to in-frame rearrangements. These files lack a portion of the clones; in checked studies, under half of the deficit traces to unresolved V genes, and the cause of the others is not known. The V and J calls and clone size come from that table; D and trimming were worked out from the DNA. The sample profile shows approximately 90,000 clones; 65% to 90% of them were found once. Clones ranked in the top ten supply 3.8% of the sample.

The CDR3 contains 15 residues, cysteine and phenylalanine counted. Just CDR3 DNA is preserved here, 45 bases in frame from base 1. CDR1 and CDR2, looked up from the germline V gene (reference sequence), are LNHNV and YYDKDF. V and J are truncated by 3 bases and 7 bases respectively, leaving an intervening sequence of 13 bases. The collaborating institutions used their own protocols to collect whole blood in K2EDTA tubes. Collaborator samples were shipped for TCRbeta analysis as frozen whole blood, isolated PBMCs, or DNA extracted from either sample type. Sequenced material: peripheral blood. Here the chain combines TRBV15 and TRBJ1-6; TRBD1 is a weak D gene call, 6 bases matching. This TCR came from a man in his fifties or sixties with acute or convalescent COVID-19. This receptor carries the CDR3 CATSRRGARNSPLHF. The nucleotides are TGTGCCACCAGCAGGCGGGGGGCAAGGAATTCACCCCTCCACTTT.